This T cell receptor (beta chain) was sequenced during a study of blood T cells in healthy people across ages. There were at least 5 micrograms of total RNA extracted from every sample. A J-beta primer mix and a sample-barcoded 5' primer were used in a second PCR of roughly 7 to 12 cycles. A template-switch adaptor that had 12 random nucleotides put a tag on each cDNA molecule. TCRdb re-derived calls from the 5' RACE reads in MiXCR, one entry per CDR3 protein. The sample consists of 750,000 to 850,000 distinct CDR3 sequences, more than 20% of them appearing once. V dropped 7 bases and J dropped 2 bases, with 12 bases sitting between them. The germline gives CDR1 SQVTM, CDR2 ANQGSEA. The CDR3 length is 12 residues. These same records also appear under a second study, on T cells of mothers and their children. From that paper: More than five children and their three healthy Caucasian mothers were the donors.

The chain carries TRBV29-1 and TRBJ2-7; no clear D gene. This TCR came from a boy between 10 and 17 years old in good health. The sample taken for sequencing was blood. The CDR3 DNA reads as TGCAGCGCCGAGTGGGGTACCTACGAGCAGTACTTC. It translates to CSAEWGTYEQYF.